The 18 T cell receptor beta chains below come from one sample, sequenced in a study of monozygotic twins with inflammatory bowel disease. With the 5' RACE reads reprocessed, TCRdb shows one record per CDR3 protein and no DNA. In all, the sample yields approximately 420,000 distinct CDR3 sequences. The sequencing input was blood. These receptors were obtained from a human donor with ulcerative colitis or Crohn's disease, or a healthy co-twin of an affected twin (not recorded which).

V usage is TRBV6-1 and J usage is TRBJ1-2. From germline, CDR1 is MNHNS and CDR2 SASEGT. This CDR3 is built from 16 residues. The CDR3 is CASRERVGTTNYGYTF.

This chain uses TRBV5-1 with TRBJ2-5. The length of the CDR3 is 12 residues. Germline V gene data show CDR1 as SGHRS and CDR2 as YFSETQ. The CDR3 spells CASSLGQETQYF.

The gene calls are TRBV5-1 and TRBJ2-1; TCRdb's assignment of TRBD2 cannot be checked, as there is no DNA. Germline V gene lookup returns CDR1 SGHRS and CDR2 YFSETQ. CDR3 size: 15 residues. CDR3: CASSSRRREGILKFF.

The chain combines TRBV5-5 with TRBJ1-6; TCRdb picks TRBD1, but there is no DNA to check that call. This CDR3 has 13 residues. Germline loops: CDR1 SGHKS, CDR2 YYEKEE (reference sequence). The CDR3 is CASSGRDRSPLHF.

The V and J genes are TRBV30 and TRBJ1-6. Germline CDR1 is GTSNPN and CDR2 is SVGIG (reference sequence). The CDR3 consists of 16 residues. CDR3 residues: CAWTSSDWLYNSPLHF.

The rearrangement joins TRBV5-1 to TRBJ2-6; TCRdb indicates TRBD1, and absent DNA this call remains unverified. This CDR3 spans 18 amino acids. The germline V gene has CDR1 SGHRS and CDR2 YFSETQ. The CDR3 loop reads CASSPSPGSSSGANVLTF.

The gene calls are TRBV9 and TRBJ2-3; TCRdb returns TRBD2, unconfirmable since there is no DNA. This CDR3 spans 15 amino acids. Germline values: CDR1 SGDLS, CDR2 YYNGEE. CDR3 sequence reads: CASSVRSGSTDTQYF.

The chain links TRBV5-1 to TRBJ2-5; the TCRdb D gene call, TRBD2, has no DNA to confirm it. CDR1 SGHRS and CDR2 YFSETQ come from the germline V gene. This CDR3 is built from 14 residues. CDR3 sequence reads: CASSFFDRRETQYF.

The chain is built from TRBV12-3 or TRBV12-4 and TRBJ2-1; TCRdb indicates TRBD1, and absent DNA this call remains unverified. The CDR3 is made up of 16 amino acids. Here the CDR3 reads CASSPRGVARRNEQFF.

This chain links TRBV7-9 with TRBJ2-7; TCRdb's D gene call, TRBD1, goes unchecked for lack of DNA. From germline, CDR1 is SEHNR and CDR2 FQNEAQ (reference sequence). There are 16 residues in the CDR3. The CDR3 loop reads CASSIWGETGAYEQYF.

The chain is built from TRBV5-4 and TRBJ1-1; lacking DNA, the TRBD1 call made by TCRdb goes unchecked. CDR1 and CDR2 (germline): SGHNT, YYREEE (reference sequence). This CDR3 has 14 residues. CDR3 loop: CASSRGEWNTEAFF.

The chain couples TRBV5-1 to TRBJ2-5; TCRdb reports TRBD1, a call that lacks DNA to check it against. This CDR3 region has 14 residues. CDR1 is SGHRS, CDR2 YFSETQ, per germline. CDR3 loop: CASSFGTVQETQYF.

The rearrangement uses TRBV18 and TRBJ1-2. The CDR3 length is 15 residues. Per germline, CDR1 KGHSH and CDR2 LQKENI. CDR3 amino acids: CASSPLAEALYGYTF.

The chain carries TRBV7-2 and TRBJ1-5; checking the TCRdb D call of TRBD1 is not possible without DNA. The CDR3 sequence is 15 residues long. Germline lookup yields CDR1 SGHTA and CDR2 FQGNSA. The CDR3 sequence: CASSAKRGSNQPQHF.

The chain combines TRBV7-2 with TRBJ2-4; TCRdb reports TRBD1, a call that lacks DNA to check it against. The germline gives CDR1 SGHTA, CDR2 FQGNSA. The CDR3 totals 15 residues. The CDR3 region is CASSLQTGSQTIQYF.

The gene calls are TRBV2 and TRBJ2-7; TCRdb indicates TRBD2, and absent DNA this call remains unverified. Germline CDR1 and CDR2: SNHLY and FYNNEI. The CDR3 has 16 residues. CDR3 sequence reads: CASIKEDPEQPYEQYF.

The V and J genes are TRBV14 and TRBJ2-7. Germline lookup yields CDR1 SGHDN and CDR2 FVKESK. The CDR3 has 14 amino acids. The CDR3 here is CASSPGGLGYEQYF.

This rearrangement joins TRBV24-1 to TRBJ2-3; with no DNA, the TCRdb D assignment of TRBD2 cannot be verified. This CDR3 has 16 residues. The germline CDR1 and CDR2 sequences are KGHDR and SFDVKD. This CDR3 is CATSDLPSGGTDTQYF.